This T cell receptor beta chain comes out of a study of long-term antiretroviral therapy in people with HIV (dated by TCRdb to between 2020 and 2023). In terms of the full investigation: The earliest samples were collected roughly a decade before the 2015 WHO recommendation for immediate ART, at a time when ART was usually postponed until CD4 counts fell. A retrospective serial study tested whether ART initiation and durable HIV suppression were associated with changes in peripheral blood TRB repertoire composition and diversity. A total of under 250 cryopreserved PBMC samples were contributed to the cohort by 30 adults with confirmed HIV infection, with samples collected serially over a mean of around 6 years (range 1-12). Among the approximately 32 participants with HIV, about 11 were female. No cross-contamination during QIAcube processing was shown when test extractions of a monoclonal T-cell line were performed alongside about 33 polyclonal samples. General study outcomes and caveats: Starting ART was linked to a significant rise in TRB diversity, yet even after long-term ART the diversity remained significantly lower than in transplant donor controls. Inferences about post-ART repertoire changes are limited because no data were available on ART adherence, viral resistance or therapy changes. Because PBMC availability was limited, only the TCR beta chain was sequenced, with no alpha chain pairing. CDR3 length ranges in HIV repertoires were narrower than in controls, and network structure suggested an antigen-experienced repertoire with only a slight naive shift after ART. Expanded TRB clones identified before ART initiation dominated the repertoire at all time points, although this dominance fluctuated and declined in many PLHIV after ART. Samples dated from the mid-2000s to the late 2010s, and the ART regimens used may be less effective than current ones. Because pre-ART samples had limited cell numbers, profiling was done on unsorted PBMC rather than on sorted CD4+ and CD8+ T cells.

Sequencing of the TRB variable region was done with the immunoSEQ hsTCRB v3.0 assay at survey level resolution. The targeted TRB sequencing depth was roughly 40,000-50,000 T-cell genomes per sample. TRB libraries were pooled and sequenced on an Illumina MiSeq using a v3 150-cycle kit. Under the source paper's analysis protocol: Repertoire analysis ran in R within a reproducible Nextflow workflow covering QC, data transformation and analysis. Custom analyses were implemented in LymphoSeq2, an R package for AIRR-Seq data exploration. Four samples that produced fewer than 5000 total TRB sequences were removed, so 188 HIV repertoires were analyzed. Among the 188 retained HIV repertoires, some 60 were collected before ART initiation and 120 to 140 were collected after ART initiation. Repertoires were downsampled to 5000 TRB nucleotide sequences, with summary statistics averaged over 100 downsampling iterations. Only TRB sequences with CDR3 regions of at least seven amino acids were retained for analysis. A Shannon entropy-derived clonality score and the Gini coefficient were used to measure diversity. Repertoire networks linked the top 5000 CDR3 amino acid sequences whenever two sequences differed by an edit distance of one. GLIPH2 predicted antigen specificity groups and MHC restriction for TRB CDR3 amino acid sequences. Known CMV, EBV, HIV or tissue antigen associations were flagged by matching CDR3 amino acid sequences against VDJdb and McPAS-TCR. Pre-ART, post-ART and control groups were compared with Wilcoxon signed-rank tests and Holm-Bonferroni correction. As stored in TCRdb, this immuneACCESS dataset retains in-frame rearrangements with V and J assigned. A fraction of the clones does not appear; measured against another copy, unresolved V genes explain less than half of the discrepancy, and the remainder lacks a known reason. V, J and clone size were drawn from that table, and D and trimming were deduced from the DNA. The table for this sample lists about 26,000 clones; 80% to 85% of them were counted only once. The top ten clones comprise about 14% of the sample.

The CDR1 and CDR2 encoded by the germline V gene are LGHNT and FRNRAP. Trimming at the junction amounts to 5 bases on V and 4 bases on J, and the germline ends lie 21 bases apart. The CDR3 sequence holds 18 residues, the cysteine and phenylalanine included. The CDR3 DNA has 54 bases and is translated from base 1. To be included, a participant needed at least one PBMC sample from before ART initiation plus at least two post-ART samples. Treatment was received in the United States of America by all participants with HIV. Before DNA extraction, cryopreserved samples of roughly 1-11 million PBMC were thawed and then washed. At the time of the earliest PBMC sample, participants with HIV were aged between about 20 and 55 years. Per participant, PBMC samples came from 1-4 timepoints prior to ART initiation and 2-8 timepoints following ART initiation, for a median of 7 samples. For every participant, serial HIV viral load, CD4+ T-cell count, ART history and demographic data were obtained. Genomic DNA was extracted from unsorted PBMC with a Qiagen kit on a QIAcube, processed in batches of 12 samples.

As to this clone: This clone's antigen is unknown. The sample holds no much larger clone one base away, and base qualities are not on file.

This receptor chain uses TRBV12-5 and TRBJ2-6, with a tentative D gene TRBD1 over 6 matching bases. This receptor was obtained from a man in his fifties with HIV. The sequenced sample was unsorted PBMCs, obtained 2.9 years after starting antiretroviral therapy. The DNA sequence reads TGTGCTAGTGGTCTAACCCCCTACTCAGGGGCCGGGGCCAACGTCCTGACTTTC. Its amino acids are CASGLTPYSGAGANVLTF.